The 12 T cell receptor beta chains listed next were all sequenced from one sample in a study of cytomegalovirus exposure and HLA in healthy donors. The PCR had 60 Vbeta and 13 Jbeta primers. Data came from immunoSEQ multiplex PCR; TCRdb stores just in-frame clones and leaves some out. Of 90,000 to 150,000 clones in the sample, roughly 72% were seen once. Sample: PBMCs. These receptors all come from a woman aged 45-60 years in good health and CMV-seropositive.

The chain is built from TRBV4-3 and TRBJ1-5, with 7 positions matching TRBD1. The J segment lost 1 base and the V segment lost 0 bases, leaving 15 bases of the junction unmatched. The CDR3 has 20 amino acids. Germline V gene sequence: CDR1 LGHNA, CDR2 YSLEER. CDR3 loop: CASSQDLTAGGLMSNQPQHF. The CDR3 DNA follows: TGCGCCAGCAGCCAAGACCTTACGGCAGGGGGTCTGATGAGCAATCAGCCCCAGCATTTT.

This sequence joins TRBV19 and TRBJ2-7; no reliable D call. Germline V gene sequence: CDR1 LNHDA, CDR2 SQIVND (reference sequence). The CDR3 spans 13 residues. Deletions cut 3 bases from V and 3 bases from J, with 9 bases between. The CDR3 region has the DNA TGTGCCAGTAGTATTTCCAGTAACTACGAGCAGTACTTC. It yields the protein CASSISSNYEQYF.

This chain joins TRBV4-3 and TRBJ1-2, with D unresolved. The CDR3 consists of 13 residues. The germline V gene has CDR1 LGHNA and CDR2 YSLEER. V gave up 0 bases and J gave up 8 bases, with 10 bases separating them. In nucleotides, the CDR3 is TGCGCCAGCAGCCAAGATGGAGGCGGGGGCTACACCTTC. Translated: CASSQDGGGGYTF.

CDR3 DNA sequence: TGTGCCAGCACTTTAAGCGGACCATACGAGCAGTACTTC. The encoded protein is CASTLSGPYEQYF. The rearrangement links TRBV6-1 to TRBJ2-7; D is perhaps TRBD2 (5 bases). CDR3 length: 13 amino acids. V lost 7 bases to trimming and J lost 4 bases, with 14 bases between them. Germline CDR1 and CDR2: MNHNS and SASEGT.

The genes are TRBV30 and TRBJ1-4, with TRBD1 matching over 8 bases. Germline V gene sequence: CDR1 GTSNPN, CDR2 SVGIG (reference sequence). Trimming at V came to 4 bases and at J to 4 bases, leaving 11 bases not matched to a gene. The length of the CDR3 is 16 residues. Written as DNA, the CDR3 is TGTGCCTGGAACCGGAGGGACAGGCTGCTTAATGAAAAACTGTTTTTT. Its translation is CAWNRRDRLLNEKLFF.

The gene calls are TRBV10-3 and TRBJ2-5, with TRBD1 matching over 8 bases. Germline assignment: CDR1 ENHRY and CDR2 SYGVKD. CDR3 size: 18 residues. V was clipped by 3 bases and J by 5 bases; unmatched bases: 17. The CDR3 sequence is CAISDHLGAGGLGETQYF. CDR3 nucleotides: TGTGCCATCAGTGACCATCTCGGGGCAGGGGGCTTAGGGGAGACCCAGTACTTC.

The chain is built from TRBV28 and TRBJ1-2; 8 bases agree with TRBD1. From germline, CDR1 is MDHEN and CDR2 SYDVKM. The CDR3 is made up of 14 amino acids. V gave up 6 bases and J gave up 2 bases; unmatched junction bases: 5. The CDR3 protein is CASSRGQGNYGYTF. The CDR3 DNA reads as TGTGCCAGCAGCCGTGGACAGGGCAACTATGGCTACACCTTC.

With regard to this clone: Other DNA sequences from this sample encode an identical CDR3 as well. This sequence joins TRBV6-1 and TRBJ1-5; D is ambiguous. The CDR3 runs 13 residues. Germline values: CDR1 MNHNS, CDR2 SASEGT. Trimming took 3 bases from V and 2 from J, leaving 5 bases between them. DNA of the CDR3: TGTGCCAGCAGTGATAGTGGCAATCAGCCCCAGCATTTT. This translates into CASSDSGNQPQHF.

The V call is TRBV7-6, the J call TRBJ2-7, with a tentative D call TRBD1 (6 bases). The germline V gene encodes CDR1 SGHVS and CDR2 FNYEAQ. With 1 base removed from V and 3 bases from J, the gap between germline ends came to 10 bases. This CDR3 contains 14 residues. As DNA, the CDR3 is TGTGCCAGCAGCTTAGGGGTAGGGGGCTACGAGCAGTACTTC. This sequence encodes CASSLGVGGYEQYF.

This clone was counted a few times. The gene calls are TRBV5-1 and TRBJ1-4; 7 bases agree with TRBD1. Trimming at V came to 0 bases and at J to 4 bases, leaving 3 bases not matched to a gene. The CDR3 is 15 residues long. Germline CDR1 is SGHRS and CDR2 is YFSETQ. This CDR3 is CASSLAGQNNEKLFF. The CDR3 DNA is TGCGCCAGCAGCTTGGCGGGACAGAATAATGAAAAACTGTTTTTT.

The rearrangement links TRBV4-3 to TRBJ2-1, with D perhaps matching TRBD1 (6 bases). This CDR3 is built from 15 residues. Trimming took off 0 bases at V and 0 bases at J, with 6 bases between the two ends. Germline CDR1 reads LGHNA; CDR2 reads YSLEER. The CDR3 spells CASSQDRGSYNEQFF. CDR3 sequence (DNA): TGCGCCAGCAGCCAAGACAGGGGCTCCTACAATGAGCAGTTCTTC.

This chain connects TRBV7-8 to TRBJ2-7, with a possible D match to TRBD1 (6 bases). The CDR3 runs to 16 residues. The germline V and J ends were trimmed by 4 bases and 1 base, with 17 bases remaining between them. Germline V gene lookup returns CDR1 SGHVS and CDR2 FQNEAQ. CDR3 amino acids: CASSSTEIRGSYEQYF. CDR3 in DNA: TGTGCCAGCAGCTCAACTGAGATCAGGGGATCCTACGAGCAGTACTTC. The whole variable domain, remainder taken from reference TRBV7-8 and TRBJ2-7, is GAGVSQSPRYKVAKRGQDVALRCDPISGHVSLFWYQQALGQGPEFLTYFQNEAQLDKSGLPSDRFFAERPEGSVSTLKIQRTQQEDSAVYLCASSSTEIRGSYEQYFGPGTRLTVT.